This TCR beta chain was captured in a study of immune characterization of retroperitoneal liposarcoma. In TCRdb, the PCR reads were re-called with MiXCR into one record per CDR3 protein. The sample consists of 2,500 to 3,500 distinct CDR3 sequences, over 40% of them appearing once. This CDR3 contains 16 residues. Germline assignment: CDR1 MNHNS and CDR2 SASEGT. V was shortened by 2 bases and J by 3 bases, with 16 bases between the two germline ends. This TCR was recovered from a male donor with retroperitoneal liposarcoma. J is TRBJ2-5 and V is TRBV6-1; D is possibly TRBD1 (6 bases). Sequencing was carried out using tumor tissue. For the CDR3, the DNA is TGTGCCAGCAGTGAATTTGGCAGGGGAGTCGAAGAGACCCAGTACTTC. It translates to CASSEFGRGVEETQYF.